A selection of T cell receptor beta chains follows, all from one sample in a study of T cells after yellow fever vaccination. MiXCR was run by TCRdb on the 5' RACE reads, yielding one entry per CDR3 protein. The sample has 200,000 or so distinct CDR3 sequences, more than 6.5% seen once. Sequencing was performed on CD4+ T cells sorted from PBMCs, taken on the day of the yellow fever booster vaccination. The receptor source for this set is a man aged 25 to 45 who received the YFV17D yellow fever vaccine. Both conserved end residues are part of each CDR3. A D gene is named only where the DNA matches it firmly. Not every row has a clone size; where given, it reads once, few, many or a size class.

d_call,v_call,clone_size,j_call,cdr3_aa,cdr3_nt
-,TRBV7-2,-,TRBJ2-1,CASSLSRTGYNEQFF,TGTGCCAGCAGCTTAAGCCGGACGGGGTACAATGAGCAGTTCTTC
-,TRBV4-2,many,TRBJ2-3,CASSPPASGSTDTQYF,TGTGCCAGCAGCCCTCCGGCAAGCGGGAGCACAGATACGCAGTATTTT
-,TRBV5-1,few,TRBJ2-7,CASTDSTYEQYF,TGCGCCAGCACGGACAGCACCTACGAGCAGTACTTC
-,TRBV4-3,many,TRBJ2-3,CASSQELAPNTQYF,TGCGCCAGCAGCCAAGAGCTAGCCCCAAATACGCAGTATTTT
-,TRBV30,few,TRBJ2-7,CAWSVLRWDEQYF,TGTGCCTGGAGTGTACTTCGCTGGGACGAGCAGTACTTC
-,TRBV5-6,few,TRBJ2-7,CASSRIGSGYNEQYF,TGTGCCAGCAGCCGGATCGGTAGTGGGTATAACGAGCAGTACTTC
TRBD1,TRBV6-2/TRBV6-3,many,TRBJ2-3,CASRIQGAGGTDTQYF,TGTGCCAGCAGGATACAGGGGGCCGGTGGCACAGATACGCAGTATTTT
-,TRBV10-1,-,TRBJ2-7,CASSPQVGEQYF,TGCGCCAGCAGTCCACAGGTCGGGGAGCAGTACTTC
-,TRBV7-7,-,TRBJ2-5,CASSLTALSPETQYF,TGTGCTAGCAGCTTAACGGCACTATCCCCAGAGACCCAGTACTTC
TRBD2,TRBV20-1,-,TRBJ2-3,CSASWLAGAADTQYF,TGCAGTGCTAGTTGGCTAGCGGGAGCAGCAGATACGCAGTATTTT
-,TRBV27,-,TRBJ1-2,CASSSSPGPYTF,TGTGCCAGCAGTTCCTCCCCGGGTCCCTACACCTTC
-,TRBV27,-,TRBJ2-3,CARPLQVPDTQYF,TGTGCCAGGCCATTACAGGTCCCAGATACGCAGTATTTT
-,TRBV12-3/TRBV12-4,-,TRBJ1-5,CASSPPGPLNQPQHF,TGTGCCAGCAGCCCGCCGGGTCCCCTTAATCAGCCCCAGCATTTT
TRBD1,TRBV29-1,many,TRBJ2-2,CSASRDRGTGELFF,TGCAGCGCCTCTAGGGACAGGGGCACCGGGGAGCTGTTTTTT
-,TRBV29-1,-,TRBJ2-7,CSVLSGYEQYF,TGCAGCGTTCTATCAGGTTACGAGCAGTACTTC
TRBD2,TRBV9,-,TRBJ2-4,CASSAGTSGSNIQYF,TGTGCCAGCAGCGCCGGGACTAGCGGGAGCAACATTCAGTACTTC
-,TRBV10-2,-,TRBJ1-2,CASSERYYGYTF,TGCGCCAGCAGTGAACGGTACTATGGCTACACCTTC
-,TRBV7-6,-,TRBJ2-5,CASSPDKTRETQYF,TGTGCCAGCAGCCCCGACAAAACACGAGAGACCCAGTACTTC